This T cell receptor beta chain was observed in a study of Graves' ophthalmopathy and Graves' hyperthyroidism. The authors amplified TCR beta CDR3 regions from RNA transcripts. Second-round multiplex PCR came after a first-round RT-PCR that employed HTBI primers. TCRdb reprocessed the multiplex PCR reads via MiXCR and lists one record per CDR3 protein. The repertoire holds under 350,000 distinct CDR3 sequences, with about a sixth as singletons. Other autoimmune diseases, uncontrolled infections, pregnancy or lactation excluded patients from enrollment. Patients were diagnosed from clinical symptoms, serum thyroxine, TRAb, thyroid ultrasound and orbital computed tomography. Trimming cost V 5 bases and J 1 base, with 9 bases left between them. The germline V gene has CDR1 MNHEY and CDR2 SVGAGI. The CDR3 spans 13 residues. The sample holds many counts of this clonotype.

The sequenced material came from peripheral blood. This receptor was obtained from an adult man with Graves' ophthalmopathy. The chain carries TRBV6-5 and TRBJ2-7; maybe TRBD2 (5 bases). The CDR3 DNA sequence: TGTGCCAGCAGTAGGACTGCGTCCTACGAGCAGTACTTC. Amino acid sequence: CASSRTASYEQYF.